This TCR beta chain was documented in a study of blood T cells in healthy people across ages. After removal of 1 base from V and 5 bases from J, the junction contained 12 bases not matched to a gene. The CDR3 length is 17 residues. Germline CDR1 is PRHDT and CDR2 is FYEKMQ (reference sequence). Combining a sample-barcoded 5' primer with a J-beta primer mix, a second PCR ran for roughly 6 to 12 cycles. TCRdb reprocessed the 5' RACE reads via MiXCR and lists one record per CDR3 protein. The table lists about 580,000 distinct CDR3 sequences, roughly 48% of them singletons. Sequences were obtained from blood. This receptor was obtained from a man older than 75 in good health. The chain combines TRBV13 with TRBJ2-5, with 8 bases fitting TRBD2. CDR3: CASSLESSGIPRETQYF. The CDR3 bases are TGTGCCAGCAGCTTAGAGAGTAGCGGGATCCCACGGGAGACCCAGTACTTC.